Sequencing of this T cell receptor beta chain was carried out in a study of glioma-infiltrating T cells. Germline V CDR1 and CDR2: SQVTM, ANQGSEA. The CDR3 is 13 residues long. On this clonotype itself: A read error may produce the germline difference seen at one junction end.

Amplification of TCR alpha and beta CDR3 regions from RNA used iRepertoire nested multiplex PCR. TCRdb analysed the multiplex PCR reads with MiXCR anew, one entry per CDR3 protein. The sample lists about 93,000 distinct CDR3 sequences, about 37% occurring once. This receptor was taken from a human donor with low-grade glioma or glioblastoma, undergoing nonglioma brain surgery, or in good health (not recorded which). The specimen was glioma tissue, nonneoplastic brain tissue, or PBMCs (not recorded which). The rearrangement joins TRBV29-1 to TRBJ2-2; no firm D call. The CDR3 spells CSVETRNTWELFF. The CDR3 bases are TGCAGCGTTGAAACCAGGAACACCTGGGAGCTGTTTTTT.